A single sample is the source of the 20 T cell receptor beta chains below, sequenced in a study of blood T cell repertoires in COVID-19. Data came from immunoSEQ multiplex PCR; TCRdb stores just in-frame clones and leaves some out. The repertoire holds around 140,000 clones, with 85% to 90% as singletons. Sequencing was carried out using peripheral blood. The receptors here all came from a man between 50 and 59 years old with active or convalescent COVID-19.

The rearrangement joins TRBV7-9 to TRBJ1-4; 8 bases fit TRBD1. V dropped 4 bases and J dropped 2; count of bases not matched to a gene: 12. The CDR3 covers 18 residues. Germline CDR1 is SEHNR and CDR2 is FQNEAQ (reference sequence). In DNA form, the CDR3 reads TGTGCCAGCAGCTCCGAGACAGGGGCGGGGGTGACTAATGAAAAACTGTTTTTT. The encoded protein is CASSSETGAGVTNEKLFF.

The chain combines TRBV4-3 with TRBJ2-5; 9 bases are shared with TRBD1. CDR1 LGHNA and CDR2 YSLEER come from the germline V gene. The CDR3 contains 15 residues. Trimming cost V 1 base and J 5 bases; bases outside gene matches: 5. The CDR3 DNA follows: TGCGCCAGCAGCCAAGGGACAGGGGCCCGGGAGACCCAGTACTTC. Translating gives CASSQGTGARETQYF.

The V and J genes are TRBV15 and TRBJ2-3, with D perhaps TRBD1 (5 bases). Germline assignment: CDR1 LNHNV and CDR2 YYDKDF (reference sequence). Trimming took off 4 bases at V and 4 bases at J, with 9 bases between the two ends. CDR3 length: 13 amino acids. The CDR3 sequence: CATSTRAPDTQYF. Written as DNA, the CDR3 is TGTGCCACCAGCACCAGGGCCCCAGATACGCAGTATTTT.

The chain employs TRBV14 and TRBJ2-7; D not resolved. This CDR3 spans 14 amino acids. From germline, CDR1 is SGHDN and CDR2 FVKESK. The ends were cut back, 4 bases at V and 1 base at J, with 11 bases in the middle. The CDR3 is CASSPTVQSYEQYF. CDR3 DNA sequence: TGTGCCAGCAGCCCGACGGTACAGTCCTACGAGCAGTACTTC.

The CDR3 DNA sequence: TGCAGCGTTGGTGGACAGGGTACTGGGGCCAACGTCCTGACTTTC. This encodes CSVGGQGTGANVLTF. The genes are TRBV29-1 and TRBJ2-6; 8 bases map to TRBD1. Trimming at V came to 4 bases and at J to 2 bases, leaving 4 bases not matched to a gene. Germline V gene lookup returns CDR1 SQVTM and CDR2 ANQGSEA. The CDR3 runs 15 residues.

V gene TRBV28 combines with J gene TRBJ1-6; D remains ambiguous. The germline CDR1 and CDR2 sequences are MDHEN and SYDVKM. Trimming shortened V by 6 bases and J by 2 bases, and 8 bases separated the two germline ends. The CDR3 runs to 14 residues. The CDR3 spells CASSSGTYNSPLHF. The CDR3 DNA follows: TGTGCCAGCAGCTCCGGTACCTATAATTCACCCCTCCACTTT.

This clone was observed a single time. This chain links TRBV5-6 with TRBJ2-5; TRBD1 agrees at 8 bases. The CDR3 spans 15 residues. Germline trimming cut 0 bases from V and 1 base from J; bases unmatched to any gene: 2. From germline, CDR1 is SGHDT and CDR2 YYEEEE. CDR3 region: CASSLGRGPQETQYF. As DNA, the CDR3 is TGTGCCAGCAGCTTGGGCAGGGGGCCCCAAGAGACCCAGTACTTC.

On this clone itself: An end of the junction does not agree with germline; a read error may underlie this. The chain couples TRBV19 to TRBJ1-4; D is undetermined. There are 13 residues in the CDR3. The V gene's germline CDR1 is LNHDA and CDR2 SQIVND (reference sequence). The CDR3 protein is CTNNRTTNEKLFF. In DNA form, the CDR3 reads TGCACTAATAATAGAACAACTAATGAAAAACTGTTTTTT.

The chain employs TRBV6-5 and TRBJ1-5; D ambiguous. The V and J ends lost 6 bases and 0 bases respectively, with 12 bases between them. Germline lookup yields CDR1 MNHEY and CDR2 SVGAGI. The CDR3 has 15 amino acids. CDR3 amino acids: CASSRQRPSNQPQHF. Written as DNA, the CDR3 is TGTGCCAGCAGCAGACAAAGACCTAGCAATCAGCCCCAGCATTTT.

This chain joins TRBV28 and TRBJ1-2; perhaps TRBD1 as D (6 bases). The CDR3 covers 14 residues. The V gene's germline CDR1 is MDHEN and CDR2 SYDVKM. The V end lost 5 bases, the J end lost 4 bases, and 14 bases lay between the germline ends. The CDR3 nucleotides read TGTGCCAGCAGTACCGGACAGCTCGCCTATGGCTACACCTTC. It is translated as CASSTGQLAYGYTF.

V and J are TRBV7-2 and TRBJ2-5; D is perhaps TRBD2 (5 bases). The CDR3 has 16 residues. V lost 4 bases to trimming and J lost 7 bases, with 22 bases between them. Germline-derived CDR1 and CDR2 are SGHTA and FQGNSA. CDR3 in DNA: TGTGCCAGCAGCTCCGAGGGAGCACCAGTATTTGTGACCCAGTACTTC. It specifies CASSSEGAPVFVTQYF.

The chain couples TRBV30 to TRBJ2-3, with TRBD1 identical over 9 bases. V lost 2 bases, J lost 4 bases, and 4 bases stayed unmatched. This CDR3 spans 14 amino acids. Germline CDR1 reads GTSNPN; CDR2 reads SVGIG (reference sequence). CDR3 nucleotide sequence: TGTGCCTGGAGTCCGGACAGGGGAGCAGATACGCAGTATTTT. As protein: CAWSPDRGADTQYF.

The chain couples TRBV24-1 to TRBJ2-7, with 12 bases fitting TRBD1. Germline values: CDR1 KGHDR, CDR2 SFDVKD. The CDR3 totals 14 residues. Trimming removed 4 bases from V and 6 bases from J; junction bases left unmatched: 3. The CDR3: CATSDPGQGAEQYF. CDR3 nucleotides: TGTGCCACCAGTGACCCGGGACAGGGGGCCGAGCAGTACTTC.

The chain is built from TRBV10-1 and TRBJ1-5; tentative D call: TRBD1 (6 bases). The V and J ends lost 8 bases and 3 bases respectively, with 17 bases between them. CDR1 WNHNN and CDR2 SYGVQD come from the germline V gene (reference sequence). This CDR3 contains 15 residues. CDR3 in amino acids: CASSKDSSDNQPQHF. The CDR3 DNA is TGCGCCAGCTCAAAGGACAGCTCTGACAATCAGCCCCAGCATTTT.

The V and J genes are TRBV19 and TRBJ2-7, with 9 bases lining up with TRBD1. Germline CDR1 is LNHDA and CDR2 is SQIVND (reference sequence). J was trimmed by 3 bases and V by 2 bases; bases with no gene match: 5. This CDR3 spans 15 amino acids. This CDR3 reads CASSIKPGQGYEQYF. CDR3 nucleotides: TGTGCCAGTAGTATAAAACCGGGACAGGGCTACGAGCAGTACTTC. The full variable domain, completed using reference TRBV19 and TRBJ2-7, is DGGITQSPKYLFRKEGQNVTLSCEQNLNHDAMYWYRQDPGQGLRLIYYSQIVNDFQKGDIAEGYSVSREKKESFPLTVTSAQKNPTAFYLCASSIKPGQGYEQYFGPGTRLTVT.

This clone has just one count. J is TRBJ2-1 and V is TRBV18, with 12 bases aligning to TRBD2. V dropped 1 base and J dropped 6; count of bases not matched to a gene: 7. Germline lookup yields CDR1 KGHSH and CDR2 LQKENI. The CDR3 consists of 17 residues. The CDR3 spells CASSPRHLAGGRNEQFF. The CDR3 DNA is TGTGCCAGCTCACCACGGCACCTAGCGGGAGGGCGCAATGAGCAGTTCTTC.

The V and J genes are TRBV9 and TRBJ1-3; no reliable D call. V was shortened by 0 bases and J by 0 bases, with 10 bases between the two germline ends. The V gene's germline CDR1 is SGDLS and CDR2 YYNGEE. The CDR3 extends over 16 amino acids. This chain's CDR3 is CASSVAQANSGNTIYF. As DNA, the CDR3 is TGTGCCAGCAGCGTAGCTCAGGCCAACTCTGGAAACACCATATATTTT.

The chain couples TRBV10-3 to TRBJ2-7; 8 bases map to TRBD2. Germline CDR1 is ENHRY and CDR2 is SYGVKD. The ends lost 11 bases at V and 2 bases at J; junction bases unmatched: 11. The CDR3 sequence is 14 residues long. The CDR3 DNA reads as TGTGCCGCAGGACTAGCCCTCGAACCCTACGAGCAGTACTTC. As protein: CAAGLALEPYEQYF.

The chain recombines TRBV6-5 with TRBJ1-5, with D maybe TRBD1 (6 bases). Germline loops: CDR1 MNHEY, CDR2 SVGAGI. This CDR3 has 14 residues. V was pared by 5 bases and J by 7 bases, with 15 bases between. The CDR3 is CASSPTQGGQPQHF. The CDR3, as DNA: TGTGCCAGCAGTCCTACACAGGGAGGGCAGCCCCAGCATTTT.

This clone appeared once. CDR3 sequence reads: CASSQVGTSGRETQYF. CDR3 DNA sequence: TGTGCCAGCAGCCAAGTCGGGACTAGCGGGAGAGAGACCCAGTACTTC. The V and J genes are TRBV3-1 (or the pseudogene TRBV3-2) and TRBJ2-5; TRBD2 matches 14 bases. The junction had 2 bases not matched to a gene; V was cut back by 1 base and J by 4 bases. The germline gives CDR1 LGHDT, CDR2 YNNKEL (reference sequence). The CDR3 totals 16 residues.